The T cell receptor (beta chain) under discussion was sequenced for a study of T cell responses to AZD1222 COVID-19 vaccine. The assay was immunoSEQ multiplex PCR, and TCRdb's table has in-frame clones only and misses some. The data contain fewer than 120,000 clones, around 93% of them singletons. This clone was recorded only once. Its matching antigen is unknown. The V and J ends lost 3 bases and 0 bases respectively, with 11 bases between them. The CDR3 loop spans 16 amino acids. The V gene's germline CDR1 is MGHDK and CDR2 SYGVNS. General study results and limits: When two AZD1222 doses had been given, Spike-specific TCR breadth and depth rose. There were mostly white British donors and more females than males, and clonal diversity was possibly underestimated. Regions left unmutated in variants are reportedly the target of nearly half of spike-specific TCRs. Spike regions recognized by vaccine-associated CD4 TCRs spanned the protein, led by 160-218 and 743-854.

The J gene is TRBJ2-2, the V gene TRBV25-1, with unresolved D. Sequencing used peripheral blood, obtained on day 0 of AZD1222 vaccination. The TCR sequence derives from an adult in good health. The CDR3 sequence is CASSEFGRSNTGELFF. The CDR3 nucleotides read TGTGCCAGCAGTGAGTTTGGCAGGTCGAACACCGGGGAGCTGTTTTTT.